This TCR beta chain comes out of a study of cytomegalovirus exposure and HLA in healthy donors. Study as a whole: Out of 150 million to 200 million T cells, an earlier analysis found fewer than 140 million unique TCR beta sequences in total. Study observations and caveats: The study found most TCR sequences rare, yet found some public TCRs in many donors.

The V gene's germline CDR1 is MDHEN and CDR2 SYDVKM. V was pared by 11 bases and J by 5 bases, with 18 bases between. The CDR3 is 13 amino acids. The PCR employed 60 Vbeta primers together with 13 Jbeta primers. Repertoires were generated with immunoSEQ multiplex PCR, while TCRdb's copy carries only in-frame clones and drops some. The repertoire holds approximately 160,000 clones, approximately 80% seen once, with 2.6% in the top ten. Concerning this clone: The antigen is unknown.

The chain carries TRBV28 and TRBJ2-5, with TRBD2 as a possible D gene (7 bases). This clonotype was sampled from a woman in her 40s in good health and CMV-seropositive. The material sequenced was PBMCs. CDR3 DNA sequence: TGTGCCGCTGCTCGGGGGGCCCTGGAGACCCAGTACTTC. This gives the protein CAAARGALETQYF.